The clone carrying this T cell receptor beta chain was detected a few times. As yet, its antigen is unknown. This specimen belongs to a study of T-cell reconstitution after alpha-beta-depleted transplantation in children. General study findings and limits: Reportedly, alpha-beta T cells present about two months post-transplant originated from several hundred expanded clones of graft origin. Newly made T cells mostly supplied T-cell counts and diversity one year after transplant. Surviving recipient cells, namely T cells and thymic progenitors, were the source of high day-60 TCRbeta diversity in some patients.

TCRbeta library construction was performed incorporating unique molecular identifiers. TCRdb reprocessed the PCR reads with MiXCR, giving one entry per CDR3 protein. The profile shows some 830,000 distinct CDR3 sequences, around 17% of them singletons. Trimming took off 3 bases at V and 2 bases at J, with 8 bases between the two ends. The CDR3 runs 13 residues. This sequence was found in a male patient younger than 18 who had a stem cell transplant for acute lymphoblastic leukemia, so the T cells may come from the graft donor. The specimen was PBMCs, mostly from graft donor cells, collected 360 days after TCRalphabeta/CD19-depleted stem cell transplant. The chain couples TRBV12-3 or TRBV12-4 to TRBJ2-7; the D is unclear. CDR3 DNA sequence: TGTGCCAGCAGTTTCGCCCAGCCCTACGAGCAGTACTTC. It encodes CASSFAQPYEQYF.